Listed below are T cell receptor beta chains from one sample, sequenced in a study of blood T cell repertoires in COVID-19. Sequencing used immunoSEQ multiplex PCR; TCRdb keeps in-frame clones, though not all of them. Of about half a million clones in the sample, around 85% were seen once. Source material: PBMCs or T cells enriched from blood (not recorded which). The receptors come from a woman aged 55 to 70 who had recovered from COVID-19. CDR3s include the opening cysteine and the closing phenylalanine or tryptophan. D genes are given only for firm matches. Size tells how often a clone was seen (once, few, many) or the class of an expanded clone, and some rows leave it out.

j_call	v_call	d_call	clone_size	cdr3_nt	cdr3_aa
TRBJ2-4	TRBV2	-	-	TGTGCCAGCAGGGGCGGGGGCACCAAAAACATTCAGTACTTC	CASRGGGTKNIQYF
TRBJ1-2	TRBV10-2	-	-	TGCGCCAGCAGTGAGTCTCCCAGGGGAGTAGGTGGCTACACCTTC	CASSESPRGVGGYTF
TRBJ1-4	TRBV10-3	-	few	TGTGCCATCAGCCCTGGACAGAATAATGAAAAACTGTTTTTT	CAISPGQNNEKLFF
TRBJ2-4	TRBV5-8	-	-	TGTGCCAGCAGCACGAAACTAGCCAAAAACATTCAGTACTTC	CASSTKLAKNIQYF
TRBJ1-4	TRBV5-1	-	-	TGCGCCAGCGTGGGAGGTGAAAAACTGTTTTTT	CASVGGEKLFF
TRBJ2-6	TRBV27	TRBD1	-	TGTGCCAGCAGCCTAGGACAGGGGACCGGGGCCAACGTCCTGACTTTC	CASSLGQGTGANVLTF
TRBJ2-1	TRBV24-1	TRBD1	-	TGTGCCACCAGTGATTACACAGGGGTCAATGAGCAGTTCTTC	CATSDYTGVNEQFF
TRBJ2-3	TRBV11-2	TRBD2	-	TGTGCCAGCAGCCTGGGCTCCGGGGGGGCCACAGATACGCAGTATTTT	CASSLGSGGATDTQYF
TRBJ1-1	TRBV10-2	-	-	TGCGCCAGCAGTGAACGGGGGATGCGCGCTGAAGCTTTCTTT	CASSERGMRAEAFF
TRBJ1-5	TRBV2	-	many	TGTGCCAGCAGTGCCGGGGGGCTCCCTGGCAATCAGCCCCAGCATTTT	CASSAGGLPGNQPQHF
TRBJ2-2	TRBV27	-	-	TGTGCCAGCAGTTTGATTCCCCGACGGGCCGGGGAGCTGTTTTTT	CASSLIPRRAGELFF
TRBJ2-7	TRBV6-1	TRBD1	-	TGTGCCAGCAGTGCTCCCCGACAGGGTAGGAAGAACTACGAGCAGTACTTC	CASSAPRQGRKNYEQYF
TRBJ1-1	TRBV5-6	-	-	TGTGCCAGCAGCTTGAATATTGAAGCTTTCTTT	CASSLNIEAFF
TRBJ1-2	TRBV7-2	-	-	TGTGCCAGCAGCTTAAACACGGAGAACTATGGCTACACCTTC	CASSLNTENYGYTF
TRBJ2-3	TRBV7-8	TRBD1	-	TGTGCCAGCAGCCCCGGACAGGGATTAGATACGCAGTATTTT	CASSPGQGLDTQYF
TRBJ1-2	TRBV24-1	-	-	TGTGCCACCAGTGATCCCCTTCGGTTTAGTGGCTACACCTTC	CATSDPLRFSGYTF
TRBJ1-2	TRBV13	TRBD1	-	TGTGCCAGCAGCTTAGCCGGACAGGCCAACTATGGCTACACCTTC	CASSLAGQANYGYTF
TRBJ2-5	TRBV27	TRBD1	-	TGTGCCAGCAGGCAGACCGGGACAGGGGAGACCCAGTACTTC	CASRQTGTGETQYF